The 21 T cell receptor beta chains listed next were all sequenced from one sample in a study of response to subunit inactivated influenza vaccine. A single record per CDR3 protein comes from TCRdb applying MiXCR to the RT-PCR reads. The sample lists fewer than 600,000 distinct CDR3 sequences, roughly 7.9% seen once, with over 10% in the top ten. The specimen was PBMCs from blood, collected less than 30 months after vaccination. The receptors originated from a man in his fifties or sixties who received an inactivated influenza vaccine.

This clonotype showed up just a few times. The CDR3 protein is CASSSGSGLLSNEQFF. CDR3 DNA: TGCGCCAGCAGCTCCGGTAGCGGGCTCCTTTCCAATGAGCAGTTCTTC. V and J are TRBV5-1 and TRBJ2-1; 7 bases line up with TRBD2. With V trimmed by 3 bases and J by 6 bases, 12 bases remained unmatched. The CDR3 is made up of 16 amino acids. Germline V lookup: CDR1 SGHRS, CDR2 YFSETQ.

The chain recombines TRBV7-2 with TRBJ1-3; perhaps TRBD1 as D (5 bases). The CDR3 covers 16 residues. The V gene's germline CDR1 is SGHTA and CDR2 FQGNSA. V dropped 2 bases and J dropped 0 bases, with 11 bases sitting between them. The DNA for the CDR3 is TGTGCCAGCAGCTTAACAAGGCAGGGCTCTGGAAACACCATATATTTT. Translating it yields CASSLTRQGSGNTIYF.

The chain combines TRBV9 with TRBJ2-1; a weak D match, TRBD2 (5 bases). With 2 bases removed from V and 5 bases from J, the gap between germline ends came to 17 bases. CDR1 and CDR2 from the germline V gene are SGDLS and YYNGEE. This CDR3 is built from 16 residues. CDR3 nucleotide sequence: TGTGCCAGCAGCGTTGGACCGTCGGGGTCGGACAATGAGCAGTTCTTC. Protein sequence: CASSVGPSGSDNEQFF.

Ten or more counts support this clonotype. V usage is TRBV28 and J usage is TRBJ2-5; unclear D gene. The CDR3 has 11 amino acids. The V gene's germline CDR1 is MDHEN and CDR2 SYDVKM. Deletions cut 5 bases from V and 5 bases from J, with 6 bases between. CDR3 sequence: CASSQWETQYF. CDR3 DNA sequence: TGTGCCAGCAGTCAATGGGAGACCCAGTACTTC.

In its sample, this clonotype was seen many times. The rearrangement links TRBV11-3 to TRBJ1-1, with D perhaps matching TRBD1 (6 bases). CDR1 SGHNT and CDR2 YENEEA come from the germline V gene. This CDR3 is 18 amino acids long. V shed 1 base and J shed 0 bases, with 18 bases lying between them. CDR3 coding DNA: TGTGCCAGCAGCTTAGTTCGGCCAGGGGTCCTCATGAACACTGAAGCTTTCTTT. Protein: CASSLVRPGVLMNTEAFF.

This clonotype came up a few times. The genes are TRBV6-5 and TRBJ1-6; no clear D. Germline V gene sequence: CDR1 MNHEY, CDR2 SVGAGI. Between the trimmed V and J ends, which lost 0 bases and 3 bases, there was a span of 12 bases. The CDR3 loop spans 17 amino acids. In nucleotides, the CDR3 is TGTGCCAGCAGTTACTCGAGCGGAAGCCACTATAATTCACCCCTCCACTTT. It codes for CASSYSSGSHYNSPLHF.

The CDR3 DNA reads TGTGCCAGTAGAGATGCCGGACTGGTTACCGGGGAGCTGTTTTTT. As protein: CASRDAGLVTGELFF. The chain has TRBV19 and TRBJ2-2, with TRBD2 as a possible D gene (5 bases). The CDR3 covers 15 residues. CDR1 is LNHDA and CDR2 is SQIVND in the germline V gene (reference sequence). Trimming left V 6 bases short and J 5 bases short, with 16 bases between.

The genes are TRBV12-3 or TRBV12-4 and TRBJ1-5; no reliable D call. The V end lost 1 base, the J end lost 0 bases, and 7 bases lay between the germline ends. CDR3 length equals 15 residues. DNA of the CDR3: TGTGCCAGCAGTTTAGTACACTATAGCAATCAGCCCCAGCATTTT. Protein product: CASSLVHYSNQPQHF.

This rearrangement joins TRBV7-2 to TRBJ1-2; D unresolved. V was cut by 2 bases and J by 6 bases, with 16 bases left in between. The CDR3 loop spans 15 amino acids. Germline CDR1 and CDR2: SGHTA and FQGNSA. DNA of the CDR3: TGTGCCAGCAGCTTATCACCTCGGCAGACCGATGGCTACACCTTC. Residues: CASSLSPRQTDGYTF.

The chain recombines TRBV11-1 with TRBJ2-7, with 12 bases identical to TRBD2. The germline gives CDR1 SGHAT, CDR2 FQDESV (reference sequence). Trimming at V came to 2 bases and at J to 2 bases, leaving 10 bases not matched to a gene. This CDR3 is built from 18 residues. The CDR3 loop is CASSLFQTSGSRAYEQYF. The CDR3 DNA is TGTGCCAGCAGCTTATTTCAGACTAGCGGGAGTAGGGCCTACGAGCAGTACTTC.

This clonotype was counted a few times. The V gene is TRBV3-1, the J gene TRBJ1-1, with a weak D call TRBD1 (6 bases). Germline V CDR1 and CDR2: LGHDT, YNNKEL (reference sequence). The CDR3 spans 16 residues. V lost 1 base and J 4 bases, leaving 16 bases between the germline ends. CDR3 region: CASSQGWGGGLTEAFF. The CDR3 region has the DNA TGTGCCAGCAGCCAAGGCTGGGGCGGGGGGCTCACTGAAGCTTTCTTT.

Only a few counts were recorded for this clonotype. V and J are TRBV7-2 and TRBJ1-1, with 10 nucleotides matching TRBD1. J gave up 4 bases and V 5 bases, and 4 bases lay outside the gene matches. Germline loops: CDR1 SGHTA, CDR2 FQGNSA. The CDR3 consists of 14 residues. This chain's CDR3 is CASSKGQGTTEAFF. The CDR3 DNA sequence: TGTGCCAGCAGCAAGGGACAGGGGACCACTGAAGCTTTCTTT.

This clonotype was recorded at least ten times. The V gene is TRBV5-1, the J gene TRBJ2-3; D is perhaps TRBD2 (6 bases). The germline V and J ends were trimmed by 4 bases and 4 bases, with 13 bases remaining between them. Germline V CDR1 and CDR2: SGHRS, YFSETQ. There are 14 residues in the CDR3. In DNA form, the CDR3 reads TGCGCCAGCAGCACCGGGAGAATGGCAGATACGCAGTATTTT. As protein: CASSTGRMADTQYF.

The chain carries TRBV7-3 and TRBJ2-7; 7 bases agree with TRBD1. CDR1 is SGHTA, CDR2 FQGTGA, per germline. After removal of 5 bases from V and 7 bases from J, the junction contained 8 bases not matched to a gene. CDR3 length: 13 residues. The CDR3 protein is CASSKGQDQEQYF. The DNA of the CDR3 is TGTGCCAGCAGCAAAGGACAGGATCAAGAGCAGTACTTC.

This clonotype was counted at least ten times. This sequence joins TRBV7-9 and TRBJ1-1, with D possibly TRBD1 on 5 matching bases. V shed 5 bases and J shed 6 bases, with 16 bases lying between them. The length of the CDR3 is 14 residues. Germline V lookup: CDR1 SEHNR, CDR2 FQNEAQ (reference sequence). CDR3 bases: TGTGCCAGCAGCCCCGGGACCGGGGCCCCTGAAGCTTTCTTT. This codes for CASSPGTGAPEAFF.

This clonotype has just a few counts. The rearrangement links TRBV5-5 to TRBJ1-4; no reliable D call. V lost 6 bases to trimming and J lost 3 bases, with 12 bases between them. The CDR3 contains 14 residues. Germline V gene data show CDR1 as SGHKS and CDR2 as YYEKEE (reference sequence). Written as DNA, the CDR3 is TGTGCCAGCAAGCAAGGTGGAGCTAATGAAAAACTGTTTTTT. This translates into CASKQGGANEKLFF. The entire variable domain, with the rest obtained from reference TRBV5-5 and TRBJ1-4, is as follows: DAGVTQSPTHLIKTRGQQVTLRCSPISGHKSVSWYQQVLGQGPQFIFQYYEKEERGRGNFPDRFSARQFPNYSSELNVNALLLGDSALYLCASKQGGANEKLFFGSGTQLSVL.

This clonotype has at least ten counts. J is TRBJ2-1 and V is TRBV7-8; D remains unclear. Germline V gives CDR1 SGHVS, CDR2 FQNEAQ. The CDR3 extends over 11 amino acids. Between the trimmed V and J ends, which lost 3 bases and 10 bases, there was a span of 7 bases. In DNA form, the CDR3 reads TGTGCCAGCAGCTTCAGTTTGGAGCAGTTCTTC. The encoded protein is CASSFSLEQFF.

The count of this clonotype is one. One base away lies a much larger clone, so this may be a sequencing read error. This chain uses TRBV20-1 with TRBJ2-1; 7 nucleotides line up with TRBD2. The CDR3 totals 13 residues. The V gene's germline CDR1 is DFQATT and CDR2 SNEGSKA (reference sequence). The CDR3 loop is CSASGGNYNERFF. DNA of the CDR3: TGCAGTGCTAGCGGGGGGAACTACAATGAGCGGTTCTTC.

In this sample, this clonotype turned up many times. This rearrangement joins TRBV10-1 to TRBJ2-5; no clear D. The germline V and J ends were trimmed by 0 bases and 1 base, with 6 bases remaining between them. The V gene's germline CDR1 is WNHNN and CDR2 SYGVQD (reference sequence). This CDR3 spans 14 amino acids. The DNA of the CDR3 is TGCGCCAGCAGTGAGTCGTCCGCCCAAGAGACCCAGTACTTC. This codes for CASSESSAQETQYF.

This clonotype was seen more than once but under ten times. The chain recombines TRBV12-3 or TRBV12-4 with TRBJ2-7; TRBD1 is a possible D gene (6 bases). The CDR3 is 14 amino acids. V lost 7 bases to trimming and J lost 6 bases, with 19 bases between them. The CDR3 nucleotides read TGTGCCAGCAACCTAGGTGGGGGCGATTCCGAGCAGTACTTC. Its protein product is CASNLGGGDSEQYF.

This chain's CDR3 is CASSYSRRLNYGYTF. CDR3 nucleotides: TGTGCCAGCAGTTACTCAAGACGCCTAAACTATGGCTACACCTTC. The gene calls are TRBV6-5 and TRBJ1-2; D ambiguous. CDR1 is MNHEY and CDR2 is SVGAGI in the germline V gene. CDR3 length: 15 residues. V shed 0 bases and J shed 2 bases, with 10 bases lying between them.